These 4 T cell receptor beta chains originate from one sample sequenced in a study of T-cell memory formation after mild COVID-19. TCRdb called the 5' RACE reads again in MiXCR, with one record for every CDR3 protein. The sample contains 250,000 to 300,000 distinct CDR3 sequences, around 15% of which appear only once. Sequenced: PBMCs or a T cell subset sorted from them (not recorded which). Every receptor here comes from a young man who had mild COVID-19 (a few samples of this study predate the infection). Cell type and time point are not known.

This clonotype was seen at least ten times. CDR3 DNA: TGTGCCAGCAGCTTGGACGGGCTCGAGCAGTACTTC. This encodes CASSLDGLEQYF. The chain uses TRBV7-2 and TRBJ2-7; D not certain. V was pared by 3 bases and J by 6 bases, with 9 bases between. Germline V gene lookup returns CDR1 SGHTA and CDR2 FQGNSA. The CDR3 is 12 residues long. Full variable domain (missing parts from reference TRBV7-2 and TRBJ2-7): GAGVSQSPSNKVTEKGKDVELRCDPISGHTALYWYRQSLGQGLEFLIYFQGNSAPDKSGLPSDRFSAERTGGSVSTLTIQRTQQEDSAVYLCASSLDGLEQYFGPGTRLTVT.

J is TRBJ1-2 and V is TRBV15; D perhaps matches TRBD1 (6 bases). The V gene lost 0 bases and the J gene lost 6 bases, with 14 bases spanning the gap. Germline V CDR1 and CDR2: LNHNV, YYDKDF (reference sequence). This CDR3 comprises 15 residues. The CDR3 spells CATSREVGGWDGYTF. DNA for the CDR3: TGTGCCACCAGCAGAGAGGTCGGGGGCTGGGATGGCTACACCTTC.

At least ten counts were recorded for this clonotype. V and J are TRBV7-2 and TRBJ2-7; TRBD1 agrees at 11 bases. The CDR3 totals 14 residues. V gave up 8 bases and J gave up 2 bases; unmatched junction bases: 5. The germline V gene has CDR1 SGHTA and CDR2 FQGNSA. CDR3: CASAKDRGPYEQYV. For the CDR3, the DNA is TGTGCCAGCGCTAAGGACAGGGGGCCCTACGAGCAGTACGTC.

The chain links TRBV6-2 or TRBV6-3 to TRBJ2-1; 10 nucleotides align to TRBD2. The CDR3 has 17 residues. J was trimmed by 0 bases and V by 3 bases; bases with no gene match: 5. CDR1 is MNHEY, CDR2 SVGEGT, per germline. As DNA, the CDR3 is TGTGCCAGCAGTTATGGGACTAGCGACCCCTCCTACAATGAGCAGTTCTTC. It encodes CASSYGTSDPSYNEQFF.